The TCR beta chain described here comes from a study of T cell repertoires in cytomegalovirus infection. At the level of the study: Public signatures in TCR beta pointed to CMV infection and matching HLA type. Study results and limitations: There were HLA-C-restricted CMV-specific TCR beta clonotypes dominating the ex vivo response.

This clonotype was seen at least ten times. Its antigen is not identified. Germline CDR1 is SGHAT and CDR2 is FQNNGV. With 2 bases removed from V and 7 bases from J, the gap between germline ends came to 11 bases. The CDR3 is made up of 13 amino acids. A single record per CDR3 protein comes from TCRdb applying MiXCR to the reads. The sample holds roughly 500,000 distinct CDR3 sequences; approximately 17% are singletons and the top ten take 24%. Specimen: CD8+ T cells from PBMCs. The V call is TRBV11-2, the J call TRBJ1-2, with D hard to call. The clonotype was recovered from a human donor in good health (CMV status not recorded). Some clones in this sample may be carry-over from other donors' samples. CDR3 DNA: TGTGCCAGCAGCTTACCCTGGGGTGGTGGCTACACCTTC. This gives the protein CASSLPWGGGYTF. The full variable domain, in which reference TRBV11-2 and TRBJ1-2 provide the parts outside the CDR3, is EAGVAQSPRYKIIEKRQSVAFWCNPISGHATLYWYQQILGQGPKLLIQFQNNGVVDDSQLPKDRFSAERLKGVDSTLKIQPAKLEDSAVYLCASSLPWGGGYTFGSGTRLTVV.